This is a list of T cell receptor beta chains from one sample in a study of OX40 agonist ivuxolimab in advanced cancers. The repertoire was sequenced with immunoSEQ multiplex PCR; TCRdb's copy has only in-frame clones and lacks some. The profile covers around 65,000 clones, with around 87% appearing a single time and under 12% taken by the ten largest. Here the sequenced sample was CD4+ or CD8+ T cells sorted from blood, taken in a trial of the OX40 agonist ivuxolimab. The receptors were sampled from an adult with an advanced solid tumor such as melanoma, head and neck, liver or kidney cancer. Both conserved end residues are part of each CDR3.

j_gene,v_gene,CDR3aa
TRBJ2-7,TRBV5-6,CASSTKTGGILTEYF
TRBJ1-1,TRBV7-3,CASSLTPGTEAFF
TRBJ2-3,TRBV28,CASRGGSDTQYF
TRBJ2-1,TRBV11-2,CASSFSQAGGFNEQFF
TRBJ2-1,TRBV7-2,CASSLEGTTQTNEQFF
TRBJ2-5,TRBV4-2,CASSRSTSTQETQYF
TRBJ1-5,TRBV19,CASSIRGDNQPQHF
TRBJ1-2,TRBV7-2,CASSLRDPNYGYTF
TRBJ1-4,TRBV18,CASSRNEKLFF
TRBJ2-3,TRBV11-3,CASSFRAGGYTDTQYF
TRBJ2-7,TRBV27,CASSLYRGSYEQYF
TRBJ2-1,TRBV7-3,CASSLGDSTGDEQFF
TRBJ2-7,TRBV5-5,CASSPGVGFFYEQYF
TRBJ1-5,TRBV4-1,CASSQEGGKNQPQHF
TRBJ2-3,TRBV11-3,CASSSGLAGDFSTDTQYF
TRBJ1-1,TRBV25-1,CASSDPRITEAFF
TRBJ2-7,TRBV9,CASSPGTDDREQYF
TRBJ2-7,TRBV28,CASSLYSGGSSYEQYF
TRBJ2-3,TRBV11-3,CASSLKSDTQYF
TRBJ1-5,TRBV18,CASSPMTGNQPQHF
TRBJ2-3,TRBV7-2,CASSLVGGTGLTDTQYF
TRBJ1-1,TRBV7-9,CASRLDRGKAFF